These T cell receptor beta chains were read from a single sample in a study of OX40 agonist ivuxolimab in advanced cancers. The method was immunoSEQ multiplex PCR; TCRdb's version includes in-frame clones alone and lacks a portion of them. This sample has about 31,000 clones, with 82% found just once. Sequences were derived from CD4+ or CD8+ T cells sorted from blood, sampled in a trial of the OX40 agonist ivuxolimab. These receptors all stem from an adult with an advanced solid tumor such as melanoma, head and neck, liver or kidney cancer. Each CDR3 is given without its conserved first and last residue.

J gene,V gene,CDR3 protein
TRBJ2-5,TRBV10-2,ASRVGTGEQETQY
TRBJ2-3,TRBV6-5,ASSYSPGRADTQY
TRBJ2-3,TRBV9,ASSVGARGGGDTQY
TRBJ2-3,TRBV11-2,ASSLVPLAGTDTQY
TRBJ1-1,TRBV5-8,ASSGVYGRLNTEAF
TRBJ2-5,TRBV28,ASSQETQY
TRBJ2-7,TRBV7-3,ASSLGRAYEQY
TRBJ2-3,TRBV7-3,ASSFDYPTDTQY
TRBJ1-1,TRBV27,ASSTQGQRNTEAF
TRBJ2-5,TRBV9,ASSPQGLATETQY
TRBJ2-4,TRBV11-2,ASSPPGQGYIQY
TRBJ1-1,TRBV19,ASRPSGTIGSGVGAF
TRBJ2-1,TRBV9,ASSVDLGGNEQF